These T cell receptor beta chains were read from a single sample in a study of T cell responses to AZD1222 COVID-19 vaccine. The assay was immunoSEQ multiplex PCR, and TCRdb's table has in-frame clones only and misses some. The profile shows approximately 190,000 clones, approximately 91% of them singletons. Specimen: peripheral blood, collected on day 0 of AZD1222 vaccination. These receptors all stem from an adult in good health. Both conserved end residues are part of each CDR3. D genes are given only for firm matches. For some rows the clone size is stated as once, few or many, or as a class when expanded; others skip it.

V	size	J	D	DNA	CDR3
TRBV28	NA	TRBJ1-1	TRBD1	TGTGCCAGCAGGGGAAGACAGGGGGCAAAGAACACTGAAGCTTTCTTT	CASRGRQGAKNTEAFF
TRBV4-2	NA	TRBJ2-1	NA	TGTGCCAGCAGCCAGGACCTAGACAATGAGCAGTTCTTC	CASSQDLDNEQFF
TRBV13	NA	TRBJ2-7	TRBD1	TGTGCCAGCAGCTCCCCCTCACAGGGGATTGTCTACGAGCAGTACTTC	CASSSPSQGIVYEQYF
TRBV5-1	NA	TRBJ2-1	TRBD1	TGCGCCAGCAGCAAACCGGGACAGGGGGGAACGGGCAATGAGCAGTTCTTC	CASSKPGQGGTGNEQFF
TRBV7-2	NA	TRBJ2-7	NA	TGTGCCAGCAGCCATCCGCAGGGCGTCAAACCCTACGAGCAGTACTTC	CASSHPQGVKPYEQYF
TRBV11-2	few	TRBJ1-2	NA	TGTGCCAGCAGCTTAGGTCCCAGGGAAGGTAACTATGGCTACACCTTC	CASSLGPREGNYGYTF
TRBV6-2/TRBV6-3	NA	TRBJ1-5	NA	TGTGCCAGCAGTCCCTCACCTCAGCCCCAGCATTTT	CASSPSPQPQHF
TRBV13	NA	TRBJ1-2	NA	TGTGCCAGCATTGGGGGGACCCATGGCTACACCTTC	CASIGGTHGYTF
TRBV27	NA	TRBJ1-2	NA	TGTGCCAGCAGTTCCGCGGGGGAGGGCTATGGCTACACCTTC	CASSSAGEGYGYTF
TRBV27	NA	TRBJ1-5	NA	TGTGCCAGCCGTCGGGGGAGCGAAAATCAGCCCCAGCATTTT	CASRRGSENQPQHF
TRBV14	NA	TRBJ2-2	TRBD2	TGTGCCAGCAGCCGTGGACTAGCGGGAGTTCAGGGGGAGCTGTTTTTT	CASSRGLAGVQGELFF
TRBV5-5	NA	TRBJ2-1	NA	TGTGCCAGCAGCTTGGGGGGCGCAGGATCCTACAATGAGCAGTTCTTC	CASSLGGAGSYNEQFF
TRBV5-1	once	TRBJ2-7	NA	TGCGCCAGCAGCAGGGGGAAGAACTACGAGCAGTACTTC	CASSRGKNYEQYF
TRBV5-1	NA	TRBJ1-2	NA	TGCGCCAGCAGCTCGGAAGGGAAGTTCGGTGGCTACACCTTC	CASSSEGKFGGYTF
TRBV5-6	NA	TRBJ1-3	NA	TGTGCCAGCAGCTTGTTCCCAAACACCATATATTTT	CASSLFPNTIYF
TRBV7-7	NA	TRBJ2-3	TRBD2	TGTGCCAGCAGCCGTAGCGGGTTGGGGGATACGCAGTATTTT	CASSRSGLGDTQYF
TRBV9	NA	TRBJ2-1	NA	TGTGCCAGCAGCCCATATAAACCCCCGGGGCTCTTAGACATTAACAATGAGCAGTTCTTC	CASSPYKPPGLLDINNEQFF
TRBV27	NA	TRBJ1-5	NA	TGTGCCAGCAGTCATAGGACGGGGGTTAGTAGCAATCAGCCCCAGCATTTT	CASSHRTGVSSNQPQHF
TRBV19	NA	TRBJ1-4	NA	TGTGCCAGGCTCCCAGGGGCTCCGAGCGAAAAACTGTTTTTT	CARLPGAPSEKLFF
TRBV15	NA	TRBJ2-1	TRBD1	TGTGCCACCAGCAGGGGGACAGCCCAGTTAGATGAGCAGTTCTTC	CATSRGTAQLDEQFF
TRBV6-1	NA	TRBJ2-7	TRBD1	TGTGCCAGCAGTGAAGCTTTGGGACAGGGGAGCGAGCAGTACTTC	CASSEALGQGSEQYF
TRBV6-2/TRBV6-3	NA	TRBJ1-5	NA	TGTGCCAGCAGTTCCAGGGAAGGAGGCCTTAATCAGCCCCAGCATTTT	CASSSREGGLNQPQHF
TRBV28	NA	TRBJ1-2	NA	TGTGCCAGCAGTAGAGGGGTCGGTTACACCTTC	CASSRGVGYTF
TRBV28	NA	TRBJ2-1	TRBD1	TGTGCCAGCCTGGACAGGCAATCCTACAATGAGCAGTTCTTC	CASLDRQSYNEQFF
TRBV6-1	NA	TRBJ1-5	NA	TGTGCCAGCAGTGAAGCCCCTTCCAATCAGCCCCAGCATTTT	CASSEAPSNQPQHF
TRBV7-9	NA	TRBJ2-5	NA	TGTGCCAGCAGCTCCCGGCGAGATCAAGGGACCCAGTACTTC	CASSSRRDQGTQYF
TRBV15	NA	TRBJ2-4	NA	TGTGCCACCAGCAGAGGCCCGGTTGAGGCTCGGAACATTCAGTACTTC	CATSRGPVEARNIQYF
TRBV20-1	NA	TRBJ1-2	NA	TGCAGTGCTAGGGATAACTATGGCTACACCTTC	CSARDNYGYTF
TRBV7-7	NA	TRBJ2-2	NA	TGTGCCAGCAGCGCAGAGACGGCGAACACCGGGGAGCTGTTTTTT	CASSAETANTGELFF
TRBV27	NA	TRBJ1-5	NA	TGTGCCAGCAGCCAAGGGTGGGGCTGGGAGCCCCAGCATTTT	CASSQGWGWEPQHF
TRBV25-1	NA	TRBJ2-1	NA	TGTGCCAGCAGTGAATCGGCAGAGTACAATGAGCAGTTCTTC	CASSESAEYNEQFF
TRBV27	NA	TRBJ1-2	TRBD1	TGTGCCAGCAGATATCAGGGGGATACCTATGGCTACACCTTC	CASRYQGDTYGYTF
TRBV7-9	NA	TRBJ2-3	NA	TGTGCCAGCAGCCCCATGACAGGCCCGAACACAGATACGCAGTATTTT	CASSPMTGPNTDTQYF
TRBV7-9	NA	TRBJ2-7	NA	TGTGCCAGCAGCTCCCAGAAGGGGACACATACCTACGAGCAGTACTTC	CASSSQKGTHTYEQYF
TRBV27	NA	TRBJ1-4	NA	TGTGCCAGCAGTGACACTAATGAAAAACTGTTTTTT	CASSDTNEKLFF
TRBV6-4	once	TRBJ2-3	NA	TGTGCCAGCAGTGAAGAAGGTGGGACAGATACGCAGTATTTT	CASSEEGGTDTQYF
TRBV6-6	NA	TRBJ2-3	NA	TGTGCCAGCAGCAGGGTGGATACGCAGTATTTT	CASSRVDTQYF
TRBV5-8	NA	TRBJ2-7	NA	TGTGCCAGTGAGAGCTTTTTGGTCTCCTACGAGCAGTACTTC	CASESFLVSYEQYF
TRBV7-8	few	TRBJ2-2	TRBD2	TGTGCCAGCAGCCCATCGCGGGAGTACAGCACCGGGGAGCTGTTTTTT	CASSPSREYSTGELFF
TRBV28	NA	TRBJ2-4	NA	TGTGCCAGCAGTCCGCACCAGAGGAGGCCGTACTTC	CASSPHQRRPYF
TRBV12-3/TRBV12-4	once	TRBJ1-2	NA	TGTGCCAGCAGCCCTTCGGGTAACTATGGCTACACCTTC	CASSPSGNYGYTF
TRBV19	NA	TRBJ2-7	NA	TGTGCCAGTAGTATAGCATGGGGGACCTCCTACGAGCAGTACTTC	CASSIAWGTSYEQYF
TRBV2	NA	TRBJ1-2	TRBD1	TGTGCCAGCAGTAACAGGGGATTAAACTATGGCTACACCTTC	CASSNRGLNYGYTF
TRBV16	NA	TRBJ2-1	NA	TGTGCCAGCAGCCAATCTCAACCAGGCCGAGGCTCCTACAATGAGCAGTTCTTC	CASSQSQPGRGSYNEQFF